This T cell receptor beta chain was recorded in a study of cytomegalovirus exposure and HLA in healthy donors. This CDR3 has 15 residues. Germline-derived CDR1 and CDR2 are MDHEN and SYDVKM. V dropped 7 bases and J dropped 0 bases, with 10 bases sitting between them. The PCR employed 60 Vbeta primers together with 13 Jbeta primers. Only in-frame clones appear in the TCRdb table, and some are missing; sequencing was by immunoSEQ multiplex PCR. The table for this sample gives 75,000 to 85,000 clones. Study-wide findings and caveats: Among TCR sequences, most were rare, though some public TCRs appeared in many donors. Earlier findings revealed that most TCR beta V segments proved productive either about 87% or about 30% of the time.

In regard to this clone: What it recognizes is unknown. In the same sample, other DNA sequences code for this CDR3.

Sequenced sample: PBMCs. This sequence was found in a man aged 50 to 60 in good health and CMV-seronegative. The chain combines TRBV28 with TRBJ2-6; maybe TRBD1 (7 bases). The CDR3 loop is CASTGGTSGANVLTF. CDR3 coding DNA: TGTGCCAGCACAGGGGGGACCTCTGGGGCCAACGTCCTGACTTTC. The variable domain in full, with the rest retrieved from reference TRBV28 and TRBJ2-6, is DVKVTQSSRYLVKRTGEKVFLECVQDMDHENMFWYRQDPGLGLRLIYFSYDVKMKEKGDIPEGYSVSREKKERFSLILESASTNQTSMYLCASTGGTSGANVLTFGAGSRLTVL.